These 31 T cell receptor beta chains originate from one sample sequenced in a study of blood T cell repertoires in COVID-19 (dated by TCRdb to about 2020). The protocol used for the library was the immunoSEQ multiplex PCR assay. In TCRdb, the immuneACCESS table is reduced to in-frame sequences with V and J assigned. These tables do not hold every clone; where another copy was compared, an unresolved V gene accounts for under half, and the others remain unexplained. A total of roughly 68,000 clones appear in this sample, 91% of them only once. The ten top clones hold about 7% of the sample. Sample: peripheral blood. The receptors were sampled from a man aged 35 to 55 with COVID-19, enrolled during active disease.

This sequence joins TRBV27 and TRBJ1-2; TRBD1 matches 10 bases. The CDR3 is 14 amino acids. Trimming cost V 5 bases and J 2 bases; bases outside gene matches: 2. Germline V gene sequence: CDR1 MNHEY, CDR2 SMNVEV (reference sequence). CDR3 sequence (DNA): TGTGCCAGCAGTCGGGACAGGGGAAACTATGGCTACACCTTC. This encodes CASSRDRGNYGYTF.

The rearrangement uses TRBV10-2 and TRBJ2-3; D call uncertain. CDR3 length: 12 amino acids. The V gene's germline CDR1 is WSHSY and CDR2 SAAADI. V was shortened by 5 bases and J by 6 bases, with 9 bases between the two germline ends. CDR3 sequence (DNA): TGCGCCAGCAGTCCTATGGGCGATACGCAGTATTTT. This gives the protein CASSPMGDTQYF.

This chain uses TRBV6-1 with TRBJ1-2; no firm D call. The V end lost 2 bases, the J end lost 0 bases, and 10 bases lay between the germline ends. CDR3 size: 15 residues. In germline, CDR1 is MNHNS, CDR2 SASEGT. The CDR3 spells CASSETIYANYGYTF. In DNA form, the CDR3 reads TGTGCCAGCAGTGAAACGATCTACGCTAACTATGGCTACACCTTC.

This chain links TRBV19 with TRBJ1-1; D is perhaps TRBD1 (5 bases). The CDR3 runs to 15 residues. V was shortened by 5 bases and J by 10 bases, with 23 bases between the two germline ends. The V gene's germline CDR1 is LNHDA and CDR2 SQIVND (reference sequence). CDR3 bases: TGTGCCAGTAGTGCCCGCAGGGAAACCGATAAGATAGCTTTCTTT. Translated, it gives CASSARRETDKIAFF.

This chain's CDR3 is CASSLERGGYYGYTF. The CDR3 bases are TGTGCCAGCAGCTTAGAAAGGGGAGGGTACTATGGCTACACCTTC. This sequence joins TRBV7-2 and TRBJ1-2; weak D call: TRBD1 (5 bases). V was cut by 1 base and J by 3 bases, with 12 bases left in between. There are 15 residues in the CDR3. Looked up from germline, CDR1 is SGHTA and CDR2 is FQGNSA. The entire variable domain, with the rest obtained from reference TRBV7-2 and TRBJ1-2, is as follows: GAGVSQSPSNKVTEKGKDVELRCDPISGHTALYWYRQSLGQGLEFLIYFQGNSAPDKSGLPSDRFSAERTGGSVSTLTIQRTQQEDSAVYLCASSLERGGYYGYTFGSGTRLTVV.

V and J are TRBV7-3 and TRBJ2-1, with 12 bases fitting TRBD2. Looked up from germline, CDR1 is SGHTA and CDR2 is FQGTGA. V was clipped by 1 base and J by 10 bases; unmatched bases: 14. The CDR3 consists of 18 residues. The CDR3 loop is CASSLISSASGGAREQFF. CDR3 nucleotide sequence: TGTGCCAGCAGCTTAATTTCTTCGGCTAGCGGGGGGGCCCGCGAGCAGTTCTTC.

This CDR3 is CASSILNRPYEQYF. The CDR3 DNA reads as TGTGCCAGTAGTATATTGAACAGACCCTACGAGCAGTACTTC. The V gene is TRBV19, the J gene TRBJ2-7, with D unclear. The CDR3 is 14 amino acids. V gave up 2 bases and J gave up 2 bases, with 10 bases separating them. Germline CDR1 is LNHDA and CDR2 is SQIVND (reference sequence). The complete variable domain, with remaining parts taken from reference TRBV19 and TRBJ2-7, reads DGGITQSPKYLFRKEGQNVTLSCEQNLNHDAMYWYRQDPGQGLRLIYYSQIVNDFQKGDIAEGYSVSREKKESFPLTVTSAQKNPTAFYLCASSILNRPYEQYFGPGTRLTVT.

V is TRBV3-1 (or the pseudogene TRBV3-2) and J is TRBJ1-2, with 10 bases fitting TRBD1. This CDR3 is built from 16 residues. V was clipped by 0 bases and J by 8 bases; unmatched bases: 9. CDR1 and CDR2 from the germline V gene are LGHDT and YNNKEL (reference sequence). CDR3 amino acids: CASSQEEGQGPGGYTF. The CDR3 DNA is TGTGCCAGCAGCCAAGAGGAGGGACAGGGGCCTGGGGGCTACACCTTC.

This sequence joins TRBV6-5 and TRBJ2-3, with D perhaps TRBD2 (5 bases). CDR3 size: 10 residues. Germline assignment: CDR1 MNHEY and CDR2 SVGAGI. V lost 8 bases to trimming and J lost 14 bases, with 14 bases between them. The CDR3 spells CASRRGSAYF. As DNA, the CDR3 is TGTGCCAGCCGGAGAGGGTCAGCGTATTTT.

V is TRBV7-7 and J is TRBJ2-5; the match to TRBD1 covers 7 bases. The CDR3 runs 15 residues. Germline lookup yields CDR1 SSHAT and CDR2 FNYEAQ (reference sequence). The ends lost 6 bases at V and 7 bases at J; junction bases unmatched: 14. The CDR3 DNA is TGTGCCAGCAGGCCGTCGGGGACAGACCGAGGGACCCAGTACTTC. Translated: CASRPSGTDRGTQYF.

The chain employs TRBV28 and TRBJ1-4; a weak D match, TRBD1 (5 bases). The CDR3 runs to 13 residues. Germline loops: CDR1 MDHEN, CDR2 SYDVKM. Trimming took off 3 bases at V and 4 bases at J, with 6 bases between the two ends. In nucleotides, the CDR3 is TGTGCCAGCAGTTTGGGGCGTAATGAAAAACTGTTTTTT. This gives the protein CASSLGRNEKLFF.

The chain carries TRBV18 and TRBJ1-1, with D unresolved. The CDR3 length is 13 residues. V was clipped by 0 bases and J by 3 bases, with 5 bases between them. CDR1 is KGHSH, CDR2 LQKENI, per germline. The CDR3 nucleotides read TGTGCCAGCTCACCACCCCTTGACACTGAAGCTTTCTTT. Its translation: CASSPPLDTEAFF. Together with reference TRBV18 and TRBJ1-1, the CDR3 gives the full variable domain: NAGVMQNPRHLVRRRGQEARLRCSPMKGHSHVYWYRQLPEEGLKFMVYLQKENIIDESGMPKERFSAEFPKEGPSILRIQQVVRGDSAAYFCASSPPLDTEAFFGQGTRLTVV.

The J gene is TRBJ1-5, the V gene TRBV19; TRBD1 is a possible D gene (5 bases). The CDR3 extends over 15 amino acids. The ends were cut back, 3 bases at V and 0 bases at J, with 9 bases in the middle. Germline CDR1 and CDR2: LNHDA and SQIVND (reference sequence). CDR3 nucleotides: TGTGCCAGTAGTATTTCAGGGTATAGCAATCAGCCCCAGCATTTT. Translating it yields CASSISGYSNQPQHF.

V and J are TRBV5-5 and TRBJ2-2; D gene ambiguous. Trimming cost V 3 bases and J 0 bases, with 18 bases left between them. This CDR3 spans 18 amino acids. Germline lookup yields CDR1 SGHKS and CDR2 YYEKEE (reference sequence). The CDR3 coding sequence is TGTGCCAGCAGCTCGTATGCTAGATCCAACTCGAACACCGGGGAGCTGTTTTTT. The encoded protein is CASSSYARSNSNTGELFF.

This clone has just one count. This chain connects TRBV18 to TRBJ2-5; 9 bases are shared with TRBD2. V dropped 0 bases and J dropped 3; count of bases not matched to a gene: 2. There are 15 residues in the CDR3. The germline V gene encodes CDR1 KGHSH and CDR2 LQKENI. This chain's CDR3 is CASSPPPSGKETQYF. The CDR3 DNA follows: TGTGCCAGCTCACCACCCCCTAGCGGGAAAGAGACCCAGTACTTC.

The genes are TRBV5-1 and TRBJ2-2; 9 nucleotides align to TRBD1. The CDR3 is 16 residues long. The germline V gene has CDR1 SGHRS and CDR2 YFSETQ. V was clipped by 3 bases and J by 5 bases; unmatched bases: 8. CDR3 nucleotides: TGCGCCAGCAGCTCGCCGGGACAGGGAATAACCGGGGAGCTGTTTTTT. Translated: CASSSPGQGITGELFF.

V usage is TRBV18 and J usage is TRBJ1-4; TRBD1 might be the D (5 bases). This CDR3 contains 15 residues. V lost 4 bases to trimming and J lost 10 bases, with 19 bases between them. Germline V gives CDR1 KGHSH, CDR2 LQKENI. The CDR3 DNA reads as TGTGCCAGCTCACTTAACGGGGGGTCCGAACGAAAACTGTTTTTT. The encoded protein is CASSLNGGSERKLFF.

V gene TRBV11-2 combines with J gene TRBJ1-3, with 8 bases fitting TRBD1. The CDR3 is made up of 16 amino acids. The germline gives CDR1 SGHAT, CDR2 FQNNGV. V lost 1 base to trimming and J lost 3 bases; unmatched junction nucleotides: 5. This chain's CDR3 is CASSLVRQGNGNTIYF. For the CDR3, the DNA is TGTGCCAGCAGCTTAGTGAGACAGGGGAATGGAAACACCATATATTTT.

This chain joins TRBV10-1 and TRBJ1-4; weak D call: TRBD1 (6 bases). CDR3 length: 19 amino acids. The germline gives CDR1 WNHNN, CDR2 SYGVQD (reference sequence). The ends were cut back, 0 bases at V and 1 base at J, with 18 bases in the middle. The CDR3 sequence is CASSESTGNYRGTNEKLFF. The CDR3 region has the DNA TGCGCCAGCAGTGAGTCTACAGGGAATTATCGCGGAACTAATGAAAAACTGTTTTTT.

This chain joins TRBV7-9 and TRBJ2-5, with 16 bases fitting TRBD2. The CDR3 extends over 19 amino acids. Germline V gene lookup returns CDR1 SEHNR and CDR2 FQNEAQ (reference sequence). J lost 5 bases, V lost 3 bases, and 12 bases had no gene match. Written as DNA, the CDR3 is TGTGCCAGCAGCTTTATGCTGGGACTAGCGGGGGGGGTCCAGGAGACCCAGTACTTC. Amino acid sequence: CASSFMLGLAGGVQETQYF.

A single count supports this clone. The chain links TRBV6-5 to TRBJ2-7, with 8 bases aligning to TRBD1. Germline CDR1 reads MNHEY; CDR2 reads SVGAGI. The CDR3 length is 15 residues. V trimming: 0 bases; J trimming: 2 bases; junction bases outside the gene matches: 3. CDR3 protein: CASSYSRQGTYEQYF. CDR3 nucleotides: TGTGCCAGCAGTTACTCTAGACAGGGGACCTACGAGCAGTACTTC.

The V gene is TRBV4-2, the J gene TRBJ1-2; 7 bases are a match to TRBD1. V dropped 1 base and J dropped 2; count of bases not matched to a gene: 7. Germline values: CDR1 LGHNA, CDR2 YNFKEQ. The CDR3 contains 16 residues. CDR3 amino acids: CASSQVPRQGNYGYTF. CDR3 coding DNA: TGTGCCAGCAGCCAAGTACCAAGACAGGGAAACTATGGCTACACCTTC.

The chain combines TRBV4-1 with TRBJ1-6, with 8 bases identical to TRBD1. Germline V lookup: CDR1 MGHRA, CDR2 YSYEKL. V dropped 0 bases and J dropped 9; count of bases not matched to a gene: 7. This CDR3 contains 16 residues. CDR3 region: CASSQDRAGGFSPLHF. The CDR3 DNA is TGCGCCAGCAGCCAAGATCGGGCAGGGGGCTTTTCACCCCTCCACTTT.

The chain links TRBV6-5 to TRBJ2-3; TRBD1 agrees at 10 bases. The CDR3 runs 15 residues. The V and J ends lost 6 bases and 3 bases, in that order; junction bases with no gene match: 6. Germline loops: CDR1 MNHEY, CDR2 SVGAGI. The CDR3 DNA follows: TGTGCCAGCAGCGTAGGGACAGGGGTTACAGATACGCAGTATTTT. Its protein product is CASSVGTGVTDTQYF.

The chain employs TRBV5-1 and TRBJ2-1; 10 bases line up with TRBD2. V lost 6 bases, J lost 5 bases, and 5 bases stayed unmatched. CDR1 is SGHRS, CDR2 YFSETQ, per germline. The CDR3 totals 14 residues. CDR3 DNA: TGCGCCAGCAACAGCGGGGGGGCGAACAATGAGCAGTTCTTC. Protein: CASNSGGANNEQFF.

The V and J genes are TRBV9 and TRBJ1-3, with 7 bases that match TRBD1. The junction had 7 bases not matched to a gene; V was cut back by 1 base and J by 0 bases. CDR3 length equals 17 residues. Germline CDR1 reads SGDLS; CDR2 reads YYNGEE. This chain's CDR3 is CASSVSPGQLSGNTIYF. The CDR3 coding sequence is TGTGCCAGCAGCGTAAGCCCGGGACAGCTCTCTGGAAACACCATATATTTT.

This chain connects TRBV3-1 (or the pseudogene TRBV3-2) to TRBJ2-1; 10 positions agree with TRBD1. The CDR3 runs 15 residues. J gave up 8 bases and V 4 bases, and 8 bases lay outside the gene matches. CDR1 is LGHDT and CDR2 is YNNKEL in the germline V gene (reference sequence). CDR3 DNA sequence: TGTGCCAGCAGCCCTTGGGACAGGGGTAGCGATGAGCAGTTCTTC. Translating gives CASSPWDRGSDEQFF.

The V call is TRBV5-1, the J call TRBJ1-1; weak D call: TRBD1 (5 bases). The germline gives CDR1 SGHRS, CDR2 YFSETQ. The CDR3 covers 15 residues. V was cut by 3 bases and J by 6 bases, with 18 bases left in between. CDR3 DNA sequence: TGCGCCAGCAGCTCTAAGGGAGAGGGGAGGGCTGAAGCTTTCTTT. Its protein product is CASSSKGEGRAEAFF.

V usage is TRBV3-1 (or the pseudogene TRBV3-2) and J usage is TRBJ2-1; 9 positions match TRBD2. Germline V gene lookup returns CDR1 LGHDT and CDR2 YNNKEL (reference sequence). With 0 bases clipped from V and 7 bases from J, the junction kept 10 bases outside the gene matches. The CDR3 contains 17 residues. The CDR3 coding sequence is TGTGCCAGCAGCCAAGAAATCGGGGCTAGCGGGGTGAATGAGCAGTTCTTC. This gives the protein CASSQEIGASGVNEQFF.

This clone was recorded only once. The chain employs TRBV2 and TRBJ1-4, with TRBD1 matching 7 bases. CDR3 length: 13 amino acids. V gave up 11 bases and J gave up 5 bases; unmatched junction bases: 8. Germline-derived CDR1 and CDR2 are SNHLY and FYNNEI. The CDR3 loop is CASAGTENEKLFF. The CDR3 nucleotides are TGTGCCTCCGCCGGGACAGAAAATGAAAAACTGTTTTTT.

This clone was counted between two and nine times. The chain combines TRBV2 with TRBJ1-5; the D gene is possibly TRBD1 (5 bases). This CDR3 region has 13 residues. Deletions cut 1 base from V and 4 bases from J, with 5 bases between. The germline V gene has CDR1 SNHLY and CDR2 FYNNEI. CDR3 DNA sequence: TGTGCCAGCAGTGAAGGACAGAATCAGCCCCAGCATTTT. It specifies CASSEGQNQPQHF.